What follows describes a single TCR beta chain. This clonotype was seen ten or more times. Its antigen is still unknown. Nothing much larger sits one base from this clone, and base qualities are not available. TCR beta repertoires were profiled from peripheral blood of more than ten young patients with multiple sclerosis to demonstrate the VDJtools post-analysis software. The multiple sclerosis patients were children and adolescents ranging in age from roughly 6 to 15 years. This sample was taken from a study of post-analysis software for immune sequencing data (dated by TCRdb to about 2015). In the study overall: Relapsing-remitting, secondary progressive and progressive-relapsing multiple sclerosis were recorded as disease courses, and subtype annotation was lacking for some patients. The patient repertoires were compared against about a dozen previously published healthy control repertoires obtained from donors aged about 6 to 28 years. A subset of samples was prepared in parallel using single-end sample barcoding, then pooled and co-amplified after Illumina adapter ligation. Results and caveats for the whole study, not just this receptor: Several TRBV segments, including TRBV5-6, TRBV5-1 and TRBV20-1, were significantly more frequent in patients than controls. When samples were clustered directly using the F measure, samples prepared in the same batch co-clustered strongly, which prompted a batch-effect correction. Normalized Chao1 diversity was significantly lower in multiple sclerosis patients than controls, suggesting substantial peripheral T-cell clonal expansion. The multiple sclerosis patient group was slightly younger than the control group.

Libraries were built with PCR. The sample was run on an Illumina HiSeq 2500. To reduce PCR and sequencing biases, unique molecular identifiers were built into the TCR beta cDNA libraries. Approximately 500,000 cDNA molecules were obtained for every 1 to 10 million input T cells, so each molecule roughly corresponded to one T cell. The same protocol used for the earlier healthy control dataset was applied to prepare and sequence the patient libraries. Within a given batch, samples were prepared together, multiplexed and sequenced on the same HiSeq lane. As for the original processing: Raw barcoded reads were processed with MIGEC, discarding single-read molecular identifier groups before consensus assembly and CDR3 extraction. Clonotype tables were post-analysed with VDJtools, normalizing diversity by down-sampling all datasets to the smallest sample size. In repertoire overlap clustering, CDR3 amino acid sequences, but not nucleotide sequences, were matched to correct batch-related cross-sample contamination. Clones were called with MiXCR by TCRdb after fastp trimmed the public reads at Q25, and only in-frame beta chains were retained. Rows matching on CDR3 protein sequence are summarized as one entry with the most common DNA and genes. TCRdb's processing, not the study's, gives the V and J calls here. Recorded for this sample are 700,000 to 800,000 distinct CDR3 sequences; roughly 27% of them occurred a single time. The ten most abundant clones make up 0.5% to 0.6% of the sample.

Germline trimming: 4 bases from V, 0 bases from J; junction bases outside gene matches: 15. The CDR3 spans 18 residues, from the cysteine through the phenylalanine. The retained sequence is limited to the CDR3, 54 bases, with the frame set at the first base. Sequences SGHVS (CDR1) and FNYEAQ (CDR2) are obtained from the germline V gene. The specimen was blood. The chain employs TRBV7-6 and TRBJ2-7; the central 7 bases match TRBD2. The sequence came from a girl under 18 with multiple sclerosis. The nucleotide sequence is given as TGTGCCAGCAGCTCACTCGGTGGAGCGGGAACCTTCTCCTACGAGCAGTACTTC. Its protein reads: CASSSLGGAGTFSYEQYF.